These 24 T cell receptor beta chains were all obtained from the same sample, sequenced in a study of response to subunit inactivated influenza vaccine. Using its own MiXCR run on the RT-PCR reads, TCRdb lists one record per CDR3 protein. This sample carries more than 450,000 distinct CDR3 sequences, under 9% of them seen once, and the ten largest clones take roughly 13%. This material consisted of PBMCs from blood, taken approximately 25 months after vaccination. The source of these receptors is a man between 45 and 75 years old who received an inactivated influenza vaccine.

The gene calls are TRBV20-1 and TRBJ1-1, with 8 bases aligning to TRBD1. The CDR3 runs to 15 residues. Germline CDR1 DFQATT, CDR2 SNEGSKA (reference sequence). J gave up 1 base and V 0 bases, and 4 bases lay outside the gene matches. The CDR3 coding sequence is TGCAGTGCTAGAGATCCCCAGGGGGCGAACACTGAAGCTTTCTTT. It is translated as CSARDPQGANTEAFF.

In DNA form, the CDR3 reads TGCAGTGCTAGAGATACTACAGGGGGCGTGAACACTGAAGCTTTCTTT. This encodes CSARDTTGGVNTEAFF. This sequence joins TRBV20-1 and TRBJ1-1; 9 bases map to TRBD1. This CDR3 is built from 16 residues. Looked up from germline, CDR1 is DFQATT and CDR2 is SNEGSKA (reference sequence). V shed 0 bases, J shed 0 bases, and the junction held 5 bases outside the gene matches.

This clonotype showed up many times. The CDR3 sequence: CASSPYTGGSYNEQFF. Here the CDR3 DNA reads TGTGCCAGCAGCCCCTATACAGGGGGGTCCTACAATGAGCAGTTCTTC. The J gene is TRBJ2-1, the V gene TRBV6-1; 8 bases match TRBD1. This CDR3 region has 16 residues. Germline lookup yields CDR1 MNHNS and CDR2 SASEGT. After removal of 6 bases from V and 1 base from J, the junction contained 8 bases not matched to a gene.

The rearrangement joins TRBV7-9 to TRBJ2-7, with TRBD1 as a possible D gene (6 bases). This CDR3 has 15 residues. V was pared by 4 bases and J by 1 base, with 14 bases between. Germline-derived CDR1 and CDR2 are SEHNR and FQNEAQ (reference sequence). The CDR3, as DNA: TGTGCCAGCAGCTCTTACCCCGGGACATCCTACGAGCAGTACTTC. Translated: CASSSYPGTSYEQYF.

This clonotype has at least ten counts. This sequence joins TRBV25-1 and TRBJ2-1; 7 bases are shared with TRBD2. The V and J ends lost 4 bases and 2 bases, in that order; junction bases with no gene match: 2. This CDR3 spans 14 amino acids. Germline loops: CDR1 MGHDK, CDR2 SYGVNS. The CDR3 nucleotides are TGTGCCAGCAGTGGCCGGGGGGCCTACAATGAGCAGTTCTTC. It codes for CASSGRGAYNEQFF.

This clonotype has more than one count but fewer than ten. The rearrangement links TRBV20-1 to TRBJ2-3; D ambiguous. The germline V gene encodes CDR1 DFQATT and CDR2 SNEGSKA (reference sequence). V was pared by 6 bases and J by 2 bases, with 15 bases between. The CDR3 length is 14 residues. CDR3 region: CSARVSRFTDTQYF. The CDR3, as DNA: TGCAGTGCCCGAGTGTCTAGATTCACAGATACGCAGTATTTT.

There are a few counts of this clonotype. The chain uses TRBV5-1 and TRBJ2-3, with D perhaps TRBD1 (7 bases). The CDR3 consists of 15 residues. Trimming took off 4 bases at V and 3 bases at J, with 15 bases between the two ends. In germline, CDR1 is SGHRS, CDR2 YFSETQ. CDR3 DNA: TGCGCCAGCAGCCCCCAGACAGGGAGGACAGATACGCAGTATTTT. This encodes CASSPQTGRTDTQYF.

This clonotype was counted at least ten times. The gene calls are TRBV10-3 and TRBJ1-1, with D hard to call. Trimming left V 0 bases short and J 0 bases short, with 11 bases between. The germline CDR1 and CDR2 sequences are ENHRY and SYGVKD. This CDR3 spans 16 amino acids. This chain's CDR3 is CAISESGSPMNTEAFF. In DNA, the CDR3 is TGTGCCATCAGTGAGTCAGGGAGTCCCATGAACACTGAAGCTTTCTTT.

V gene TRBV28 combines with J gene TRBJ1-5; a weak D match, TRBD1 (6 bases). The ends were cut back, 4 bases at V and 4 bases at J, with 11 bases in the middle. This CDR3 comprises 14 residues. Germline V gene lookup returns CDR1 MDHEN and CDR2 SYDVKM. CDR3 DNA sequence: TGTGCCAGCAGTTCTGGACAGACAAATCAGCCCCAGCATTTT. Translation gives CASSSGQTNQPQHF.

This clonotype was seen only a few times. This chain uses TRBV14 with TRBJ2-4; D gene uncertain. This CDR3 has 12 amino acids. Trimming cost V 1 base and J 7 bases, with 5 bases left between them. Germline loops: CDR1 SGHDN, CDR2 FVKESK. DNA for the CDR3: TGTGCCAGCAGCCAAGTCTTTAACATTCAGTACTTC. Its translation: CASSQVFNIQYF.

In this sample, this clonotype turned up many times. The chain couples TRBV7-2 to TRBJ2-1; no clear D gene. V lost 3 bases, J lost 0 bases, and 3 bases lay in between. Germline V gene sequence: CDR1 SGHTA, CDR2 FQGNSA. The CDR3 has 13 residues. The CDR3 loop reads CASSLPSYNEQFF. The CDR3 nucleotides are TGTGCCAGCAGCTTGCCCTCCTACAATGAGCAGTTCTTC. Based on the CDR3 plus reference TRBV7-2 and TRBJ2-1, the full variable domain is GAGVSQSPSNKVTEKGKDVELRCDPISGHTALYWYRQSLGQGLEFLIYFQGNSAPDKSGLPSDRFSAERTGGSVSTLTIQRTQQEDSAVYLCASSLPSYNEQFFGPGTRLTVL.

The rearrangement joins TRBV12-3 or TRBV12-4 to TRBJ2-5, with D possibly being TRBD2 (6 bases). The CDR3 runs to 15 residues. V lost 2 bases to trimming and J lost 4 bases, with 14 bases between them. The DNA of the CDR3 is TGTGCCAGCAGTTTAAGGGACTCACGTTTAGAGACCCAGTACTTC. It translates to CASSLRDSRLETQYF.

V usage is TRBV20-1 and J usage is TRBJ2-3; 7 bases match TRBD2. In germline, CDR1 is DFQATT, CDR2 SNEGSKA (reference sequence). The CDR3 spans 17 residues. J was trimmed by 0 bases and V by 7 bases; bases with no gene match: 16. The chain's CDR3 is CSGRSLPGLESTDTQYF. CDR3 nucleotide sequence: TGCAGTGGTCGATCACTACCCGGACTAGAGAGCACAGATACGCAGTATTTT.

The V gene is TRBV20-1, the J gene TRBJ1-2; no clear D. V lost 4 bases, J lost 5 bases, and 11 bases lay in between. The CDR3 is 12 residues long. Germline V gene data show CDR1 as DFQATT and CDR2 as SNEGSKA (reference sequence). CDR3 sequence (DNA): TGCAGTGCTAACCCGGATCTTTATGGCTACACCTTC. Amino acids: CSANPDLYGYTF.

The CDR3 loop is CASSLFGQTEAFF. CDR3 DNA sequence: TGTGCCAGCAGCTTATTCGGACAGACTGAAGCTTTCTTT. The chain recombines TRBV7-9 with TRBJ1-1; weak D call: TRBD1 (6 bases). The CDR3 covers 13 residues. Trimming removed 2 bases from V and 5 bases from J, with 9 bases in between. Germline V CDR1 and CDR2: SEHNR, FQNEAQ (reference sequence).

This clonotype was detected only a few times. The gene calls are TRBV23-1 and TRBJ2-1; tentative D call: TRBD2 (6 bases). TRBV23-1 counts as an open reading frame of uncertain function. This CDR3 region has 13 residues. V was trimmed by 11 bases and J by 1 base, leaving 12 bases between them. This chain's CDR3 is CAVRGRSYNEQFF. The CDR3 DNA reads as TGCGCCGTCCGGGGGAGGTCCTACAATGAGCAGTTCTTC.

This sequence joins TRBV5-1 and TRBJ1-1; D is unresolved. Per germline, CDR1 SGHRS and CDR2 YFSETQ. There are 14 residues in the CDR3. V was trimmed by 1 base and J by 3 bases, leaving 10 bases between them. CDR3 DNA sequence: TGCGCCAGCAGCTTGTGGGGTGGTGACACTGAAGCTTTCTTT. This translates into CASSLWGGDTEAFF.

V and J are TRBV20-1 and TRBJ2-3, with D possibly being TRBD2 (6 bases). Trimming removed 6 bases from V and 5 bases from J, with 12 bases in between. The CDR3 sequence is 12 residues long. The germline V gene encodes CDR1 DFQATT and CDR2 SNEGSKA (reference sequence). The CDR3 region has the DNA TGCAGTGCGGTGGCCGGGGGAGATACGCAGTATTTT. Its translation: CSAVAGGDTQYF.

This clonotype occurred a few times. The chain links TRBV18 to TRBJ2-2; no reliable D call. In germline, CDR1 is KGHSH, CDR2 LQKENI. This CDR3 spans 14 amino acids. V lost 6 bases, J lost 5 bases, and 13 bases lay in between. The CDR3 DNA is TGTGCCAGCTCGGATTTGATCGCTACCGGGGAGCTGTTTTTT. Translating it yields CASSDLIATGELFF.

The chain couples TRBV12-3 or TRBV12-4 to TRBJ2-1, with 7 bases matching TRBD2. This CDR3 comprises 16 residues. The J segment lost 2 bases and the V segment lost 4 bases, leaving 8 bases of the junction unmatched. The CDR3 reads CASSSFSGMAYNEQFF. The CDR3, as DNA: TGTGCCAGCAGTTCTTTCAGCGGGATGGCCTACAATGAGCAGTTCTTC.

This clonotype was found a few times. V is TRBV10-3 and J is TRBJ2-1; TRBD1 agrees at 9 bases. Germline V gene sequence: CDR1 ENHRY, CDR2 SYGVKD. The CDR3 loop spans 18 amino acids. V shed 2 bases, J shed 5 bases, and the junction held 13 bases outside the gene matches. The CDR3 is CAISEGTTPGQGNNEQFF. The CDR3 nucleotides are TGTGCCATCAGTGAGGGGACGACCCCCGGACAGGGGAACAATGAGCAGTTCTTC.

In its sample, this clonotype was seen many times. The rearrangement joins TRBV10-2 to TRBJ2-7; D unclear. V was trimmed by 0 bases and J by 2 bases, leaving 8 bases between them. The germline CDR1 and CDR2 sequences are WSHSY and SAAADI. The CDR3 consists of 14 residues. The CDR3 DNA follows: TGCGCCAGCAGTGAGTCCGGCGGAACCTACGAGCAGTACTTC. It is translated as CASSESGGTYEQYF.

CDR3 residues: CASSLGLRNYGYTF. In DNA, the CDR3 is TGTGCCAGCAGCTTAGGATTACGCAACTATGGCTACACCTTC. J is TRBJ1-2 and V is TRBV7-9; D uncertain. Germline-derived CDR1 and CDR2 are SEHNR and FQNEAQ (reference sequence). Trimming took 1 base from V and 2 from J, leaving 8 bases between them. CDR3 length equals 14 residues. The full variable domain, in which reference TRBV7-9 and TRBJ1-2 provide the parts outside the CDR3, is DTGVSQNPRHKITKRGQNVTFRCDPISEHNRLYWYRQTLGQGPEFLTYFQNEAQLEKSRLLSDRFSAERPKGSFSTLEIQRTEQGDSAMYLCASSLGLRNYGYTFGSGTRLTVV.

This clonotype was seen a handful of times. The chain recombines TRBV10-2 with TRBJ2-1, with D uncertain. The V gene lost 0 bases and the J gene lost 3 bases, with 21 bases spanning the gap. The germline CDR1 and CDR2 sequences are WSHSY and SAAADI. The length of the CDR3 is 19 residues. CDR3 nucleotide sequence: TGCGCCAGCAGTGAGTCGACCCCTAGAGGCCCACCCCGCTACAATGAGCAGTTCTTC. It is translated as CASSESTPRGPPRYNEQFF.